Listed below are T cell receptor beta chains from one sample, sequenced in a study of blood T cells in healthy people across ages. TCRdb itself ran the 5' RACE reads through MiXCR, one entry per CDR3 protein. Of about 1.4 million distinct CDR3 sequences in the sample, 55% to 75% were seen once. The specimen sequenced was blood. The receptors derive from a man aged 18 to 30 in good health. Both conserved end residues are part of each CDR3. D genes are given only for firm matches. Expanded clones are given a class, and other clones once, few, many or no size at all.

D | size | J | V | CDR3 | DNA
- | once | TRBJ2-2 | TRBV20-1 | CSASGTVNTGELFF | TGCAGTGCGAGCGGGACAGTTAACACCGGGGAGCTGTTTTTT
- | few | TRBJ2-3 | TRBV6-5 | CASSYGTASTDTQYF | TGTGCCAGCAGTTATGGGACCGCTAGCACAGATACGCAGTATTTT
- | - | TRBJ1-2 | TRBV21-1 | CASSPRGIQGDYTF | TGTGCCAGCAGCCCTCGGGGTATTCAGGGAGACTACACCTTC
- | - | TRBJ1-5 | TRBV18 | CASSPGGVLSQPQHF | TGTGCCAGCTCACCAGGGGGGGTCCTTTCTCAGCCCCAGCATTTT
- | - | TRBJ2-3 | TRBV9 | CASTRVIDTQYF | TGTGCCAGCACCCGCGTCATAGATACGCAGTATTTT
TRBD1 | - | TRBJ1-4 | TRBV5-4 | CANSTGTADGGLFF | TGTGCCAACAGCACAGGGACAGCCGACGGGGGACTGTTTTTT
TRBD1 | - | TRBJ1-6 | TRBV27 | CASSLSARGNSPLHF | TGTGCCAGCAGTTTATCGGCCAGGGGGAATTCACCCCTCCACTTT
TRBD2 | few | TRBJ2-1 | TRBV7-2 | CASSWDSGRAYNEQFF | TGTGCCAGCAGCTGGGACAGCGGGAGGGCCTACAATGAGCAGTTCTTC
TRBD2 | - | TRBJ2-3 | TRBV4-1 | CASSHIGTSGLNTQYF | TGCGCCAGCAGCCACATCGGGACTAGCGGCTTGAATACGCAGTATTTT
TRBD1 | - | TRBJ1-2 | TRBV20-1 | CSARKPGQGDGYTF | TGCAGTGCTAGAAAACCCGGGCAGGGGGATGGCTACACCTTC
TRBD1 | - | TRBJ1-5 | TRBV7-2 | CASSLGDRGGQPQHF | TGTGCCAGCAGCTTAGGGGACAGGGGCGGTCAGCCCCAGCATTTT
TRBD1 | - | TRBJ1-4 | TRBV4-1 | CASSQADRGSNEKLFF | TGCGCCAGCAGCCAAGCGGACAGGGGTAGTAATGAAAAACTGTTTTTT
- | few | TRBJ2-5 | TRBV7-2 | CASSLVGGVQETQYF | TGTGCCAGCAGCTTAGTTGGAGGGGTCCAAGAGACCCAGTACTTC
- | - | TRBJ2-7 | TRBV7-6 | CASSRHPDSFYEQYF | TGTGCCAGCAGCCGCCACCCCGACAGTTTTTACGAGCAGTACTTC
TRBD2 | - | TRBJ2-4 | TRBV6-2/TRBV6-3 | CASSRAGRGEQYF | TGTGCCAGCAGCCGAGCGGGGAGAGGAGAGCAGTACTTC
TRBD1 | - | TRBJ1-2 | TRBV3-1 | CASSQTWRGPHGYTF | TGTGCCAGCAGCCAAACGTGGAGGGGGCCGCATGGCTACACCTTC
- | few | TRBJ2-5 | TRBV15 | CATSRSNRVETQYF | TGTGCCACCAGCAGGTCGAATAGGGTAGAGACCCAGTACTTC
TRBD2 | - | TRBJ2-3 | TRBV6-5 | CASRSGGIGDTQYF | TGTGCCAGCAGGAGCGGGGGGATCGGAGATACGCAGTATTTT
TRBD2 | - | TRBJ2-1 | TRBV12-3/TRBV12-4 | CASSLFAGGNYNEQFF | TGTGCCAGCAGTTTATTCGCGGGGGGGAACTACAATGAGCAGTTCTTC
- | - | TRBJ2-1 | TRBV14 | CASSQVPLSWQSYNEQFF | TGTGCCAGCAGCCAAGTGCCGCTTTCCTGGCAGTCTTACAATGAGCAGTTCTTC
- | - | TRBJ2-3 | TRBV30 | CAWSLGPLSTDTQYF | TGTGCCTGGAGTTTGGGACCCCTGAGCACAGATACGCAGTATTTT
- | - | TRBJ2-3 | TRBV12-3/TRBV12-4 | CASSLARKFGFGGSTDTQYF | TGTGCCAGTAGTTTAGCCCGAAAGTTCGGTTTTGGAGGCTCCACAGATACGCAGTATTTT
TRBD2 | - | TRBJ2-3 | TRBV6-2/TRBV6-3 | CATREGTDTQYF | TGTGCCACACGGGAGGGCACAGATACGCAGTATTTT
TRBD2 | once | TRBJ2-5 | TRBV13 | CASSFPSGVGETQYF | TGTGCCAGCAGCTTCCCTAGCGGGGTTGGAGAGACCCAGTACTTC
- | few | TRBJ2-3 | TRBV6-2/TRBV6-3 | CASSRLASTDTQYF | TGTGCCAGCAGCCGACTCGCTAGCACAGATACGCAGTATTTT
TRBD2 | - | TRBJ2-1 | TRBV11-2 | CASRIKLAGGGTEQFF | TGTGCCAGCAGAATAAAACTAGCGGGGGGGGGTACTGAGCAGTTCTTC
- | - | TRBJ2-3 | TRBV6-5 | CATRRGETDTQYF | TGTGCCACTAGGCGGGGTGAAACAGATACGCAGTATTTT
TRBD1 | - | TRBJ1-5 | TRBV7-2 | CASSLRTGPYSNQPQHF | TGTGCCAGCAGCCTACGGACAGGCCCCTATAGCAATCAGCCCCAGCATTTT
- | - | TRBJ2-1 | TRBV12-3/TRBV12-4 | CASNSEIAGSYNEQFF | TGTGCCAGCAACAGCGAGATAGCTGGGTCCTACAATGAGCAGTTCTTC
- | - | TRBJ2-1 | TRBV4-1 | CASSLGVQGIDEQFF | TGCGCCAGCAGCCTCGGGGTACAGGGTATCGATGAGCAGTTCTTC
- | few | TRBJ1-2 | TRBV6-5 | CASSYGSRPFNYGYTF | TGTGCCAGCAGTTATGGCAGCCGTCCCTTTAACTATGGCTACACCTTC
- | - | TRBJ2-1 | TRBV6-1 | CASRMEDLSYNEQFF | TGTGCCAGCAGGATGGAGGATCTCTCCTACAATGAGCAGTTCTTC
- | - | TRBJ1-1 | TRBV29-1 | CSVLAEDSLNTEAFF | TGCAGCGTTCTAGCCGAAGACAGCCTAAACACTGAAGCTTTCTTT
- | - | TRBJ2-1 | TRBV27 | CASSQTDEQFF | TGTGCCAGCTCACAAACTGATGAGCAGTTCTTC
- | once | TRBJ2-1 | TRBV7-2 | CASSFLQASYNEQFF | TGTGCCAGCAGCTTTTTGCAAGCCTCCTACAATGAGCAGTTCTTC
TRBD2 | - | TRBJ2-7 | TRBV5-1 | CASSFDLMGTSHYEQYF | TGCGCCAGCAGCTTCGACCTCATGGGGACTAGCCACTACGAGCAGTACTTC
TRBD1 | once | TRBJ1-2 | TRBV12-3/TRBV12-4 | CASSLTGGTNYGYTF | TGTGCCAGCAGCTTAACAGGGGGGACTAACTATGGCTACACCTTC
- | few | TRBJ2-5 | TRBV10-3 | CAISDQTVGQETQYF | TGTGCCATCAGTGACCAGACAGTTGGCCAAGAGACCCAGTACTTC
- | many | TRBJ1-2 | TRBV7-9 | CASSFESRRPLEGYTF | TGTGCCAGCAGCTTCGAGTCCCGTAGGCCCCTAGAAGGGTACACCTTC
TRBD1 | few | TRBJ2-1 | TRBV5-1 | CASSLGGQGYNEQFF | TGTGCCAGCAGCTTAGGAGGACAGGGCTACAATGAGCAGTTCTTC
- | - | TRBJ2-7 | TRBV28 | CASRRTTGYSVVEQYF | TGTGCCAGCAGACGAACTACCGGCTACTCCGTGGTCGAGCAGTACTTC
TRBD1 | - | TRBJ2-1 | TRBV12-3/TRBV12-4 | CASSSTGGNWNEQFF | TGTGCCAGCAGTTCTACAGGGGGCAACTGGAATGAGCAGTTCTTC
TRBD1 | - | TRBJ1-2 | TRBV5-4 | CASNSGQSFYGYTF | TGTGCCAGCAATTCGGGACAGTCGTTCTATGGCTACACCTTC
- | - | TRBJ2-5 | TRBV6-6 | CASSYSRTRQETQYF | TGTGCCAGCAGTTACTCTAGGACCCGCCAAGAGACCCAGTACTTC
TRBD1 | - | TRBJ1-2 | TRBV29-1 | CSIGEGADTF | TGCAGCATTGGCGAGGGGGCCGACACCTTC
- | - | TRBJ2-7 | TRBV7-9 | CASSAVNEQYF | TGTGCCAGCAGCGCGGTGAATGAGCAGTACTTC
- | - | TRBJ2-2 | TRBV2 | CATKPRAPGELFF | TGTGCCACGAAGCCCCGGGCCCCCGGGGAGCTGTTTTTT
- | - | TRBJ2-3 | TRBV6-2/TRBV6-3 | CASSNNPRLGAQYF | TGTGCCAGCAGCAATAACCCCCGCCTAGGGGCGCAGTATTTT